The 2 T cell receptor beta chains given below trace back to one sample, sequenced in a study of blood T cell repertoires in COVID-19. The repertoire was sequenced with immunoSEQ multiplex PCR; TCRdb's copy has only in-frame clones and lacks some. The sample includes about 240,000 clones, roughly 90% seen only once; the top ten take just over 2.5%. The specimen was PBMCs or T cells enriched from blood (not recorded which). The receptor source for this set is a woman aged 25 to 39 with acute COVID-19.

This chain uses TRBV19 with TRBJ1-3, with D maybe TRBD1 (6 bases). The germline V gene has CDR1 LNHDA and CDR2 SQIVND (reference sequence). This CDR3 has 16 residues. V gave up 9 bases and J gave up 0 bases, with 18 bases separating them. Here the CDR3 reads CASTAAPGVSGNTIYF. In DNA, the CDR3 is TGTGCCAGCACTGCGGCGCCAGGGGTCTCTGGAAACACCATATATTTT. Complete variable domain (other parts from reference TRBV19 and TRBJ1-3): DGGITQSPKYLFRKEGQNVTLSCEQNLNHDAMYWYRQDPGQGLRLIYYSQIVNDFQKGDIAEGYSVSREKKESFPLTVTSAQKNPTAFYLCASTAAPGVSGNTIYFGEGSWLTVV.

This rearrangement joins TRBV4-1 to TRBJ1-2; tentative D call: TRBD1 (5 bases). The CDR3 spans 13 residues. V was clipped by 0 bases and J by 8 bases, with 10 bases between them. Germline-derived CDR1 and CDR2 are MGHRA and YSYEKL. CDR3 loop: CASSQEGRRGYTF. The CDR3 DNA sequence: TGCGCCAGCAGCCAAGAGGGGCGAAGGGGCTACACCTTC.